Each of the 17 T cell receptor beta chains below was sequenced from the same sample in a study of blood T cell repertoires in COVID-19 (dated by TCRdb to 2018 to 2021). The receptor library was made with the immunoSEQ multiplex PCR assay. TCRdb provides this immuneACCESS table in a form limited to in-frame rearrangements. Some clones are lacking; in checked studies, under half of them reflect an unresolved V gene, and why the rest are absent is not known. In this sample the table shows about 200,000 clones, 80% to 90% of which occur a single time. The ten biggest clones cover about 4.9% of the sample. The source material was peripheral blood. These receptors came from a woman of 80 years or more with acute or convalescent COVID-19.

This chain uses TRBV4-3 with TRBJ1-2, with unresolved D. Germline CDR1 reads LGHNA; CDR2 reads YSLEER. Trimming left V 3 bases short and J 4 bases short, with 9 bases between. The CDR3 loop spans 13 amino acids. The CDR3 DNA follows: TGCGCCAGCAGCCAGCGATCGGGCTATGGCTACACCTTC. Translation gives CASSQRSGYGYTF.

This chain joins TRBV5-1 and TRBJ2-3, with a weak D call TRBD1 (6 bases). Trimming removed 1 base from V and 4 bases from J, with 16 bases in between. Germline CDR1 is SGHRS and CDR2 is YFSETQ. The CDR3 sequence is 16 residues long. CDR3 nucleotide sequence: TGCGCCAGCAGCTTGAGCACAGGGATGGGATCAGATACGCAGTATTTT. This gives the protein CASSLSTGMGSDTQYF.

For this clone: Other DNA sequences of this sample code for an identical CDR3. The chain carries TRBV29-1 and TRBJ1-1; the D gene is possibly TRBD1 (5 bases). The ends were cut back, 4 bases at V and 3 bases at J, with 9 bases in the middle. The CDR3 totals 12 residues. Germline CDR1 and CDR2: SQVTM and ANQGSEA. The CDR3 spells CSVGGVYTEAFF. The CDR3 DNA sequence: TGCAGCGTTGGGGGGGTGTACACTGAAGCTTTCTTT.

This clone was counted once. This chain connects TRBV2 to TRBJ1-4; D remains ambiguous. V lost 5 bases and J lost 3, with 16 bases in between. Per the germline V gene, CDR1 is SNHLY and CDR2 is FYNNEI. The CDR3 length is 16 residues. CDR3 in amino acids: CASSSRVVMANEKLFF. The CDR3 coding sequence is TGTGCCAGCAGTAGTCGGGTAGTAATGGCTAATGAAAAACTGTTTTTT.

The chain employs TRBV7-2 and TRBJ1-2; TRBD1 is a possible D gene (5 bases). Deletions cut 5 bases from V and 8 bases from J, with 15 bases between. CDR1 and CDR2 (germline): SGHTA, FQGNSA. The CDR3 covers 13 residues. CDR3 amino acids: CASSEVGGWGYTF. CDR3 bases: TGTGCCAGCAGCGAAGTCGGGGGATGGGGCTACACCTTC. The complete variable domain, with remaining parts taken from reference TRBV7-2 and TRBJ1-2, reads GAGVSQSPSNKVTEKGKDVELRCDPISGHTALYWYRQSLGQGLEFLIYFQGNSAPDKSGLPSDRFSAERTGGSVSTLTIQRTQQEDSAVYLCASSEVGGWGYTFGSGTRLTVV.

As DNA, the CDR3 is TGTGCCAGCTCACCAAACGGGGTACAGCCCCAGCATTTT. This sequence encodes CASSPNGVQPQHF. The V and J genes are TRBV18 and TRBJ1-5, with D uncertain. V was cut by 2 bases and J by 7 bases, with 9 bases left in between. This CDR3 contains 13 residues. CDR1 is KGHSH and CDR2 is LQKENI in the germline V gene.

This clone was seen just once. The chain joins TRBV18 to TRBJ2-3; D not certain. V was pared by 3 bases and J by 4 bases, with 11 bases between. Germline values: CDR1 KGHSH, CDR2 LQKENI. This CDR3 has 14 amino acids. In nucleotides, the CDR3 is TGTGCCAGCTCACCGAGAGCTCCTCCAGATACGCAGTATTTT. Its protein product is CASSPRAPPDTQYF. Full variable domain (missing parts from reference TRBV18 and TRBJ2-3): NAGVMQNPRHLVRRRGQEARLRCSPMKGHSHVYWYRQLPEEGLKFMVYLQKENIIDESGMPKERFSAEFPKEGPSILRIQQVVRGDSAAYFCASSPRAPPDTQYFGPGTRLTVL.

This clone was seen just once. The genes are TRBV7-2 and TRBJ2-5; TRBD1 aligns across 9 bases. J lost 1 base, V lost 5 bases, and 8 bases had no gene match. CDR1 is SGHTA and CDR2 is FQGNSA in the germline V gene. This CDR3 spans 16 amino acids. The DNA of the CDR3 is TGTGCCAGCAGCCGGAATAACAGGGGGCTCCAAGAGACCCAGTACTTC. It encodes CASSRNNRGLQETQYF.

The chain employs TRBV4-1 and TRBJ1-4; D gene uncertain. The V end was cut by 1 base, the J end by 7 bases, with 16 bases between. The length of the CDR3 is 16 residues. Germline CDR1 and CDR2: MGHRA and YSYEKL. CDR3 region: CASSQGISGGSEKLFF. CDR3 in DNA: TGCGCCAGCAGCCAAGGTATTTCAGGCGGGAGTGAAAAACTGTTTTTT.

This clone was recorded once. The rearrangement joins TRBV19 to TRBJ1-3; 8 bases agree with TRBD1. CDR1 is LNHDA, CDR2 SQIVND, per germline (reference sequence). The ends lost 6 bases at V and 9 bases at J; junction bases unmatched: 7. The CDR3 has 13 residues. The CDR3: CASRTTGEGTIYF. DNA for the CDR3: TGTGCCAGTAGGACGACAGGGGAAGGCACCATATATTTT.

The chain joins TRBV28 to TRBJ1-2, with 8 bases aligning to TRBD1. V shed 7 bases and J 7 bases; nucleotides not matched to a gene: 8. The CDR3 is made up of 13 amino acids. Germline V gives CDR1 MDHEN, CDR2 SYDVKM. CDR3 sequence: CASIKTGVRGYTF. The CDR3 bases are TGTGCCAGCATCAAGACAGGGGTGCGTGGCTACACCTTC.

V usage is TRBV5-1 and J usage is TRBJ2-5; no clear D. Germline V CDR1 and CDR2: SGHRS, YFSETQ. Trimming took 1 base from V and 5 from J, leaving 12 bases between them. This CDR3 spans 14 amino acids. For the CDR3, the DNA is TGCGCCAGCAGCTTGTTACGGCAGGCGGAGACCCAGTACTTC. This gives the protein CASSLLRQAETQYF.

The chain couples TRBV18 to TRBJ1-6, with D maybe TRBD1 (6 bases). Germline CDR1 is KGHSH and CDR2 is LQKENI. The CDR3 extends over 15 amino acids. Trimming removed 5 bases at V and 7 bases at J, with 15 bases between. The CDR3 nucleotides are TGTGCCAGCTCAGAAGGACAGCTGGAAAATTCACCCCTCCACTTT. Translation gives CASSEGQLENSPLHF. Filled out from reference TRBV18 and TRBJ1-6, the complete variable domain reads NAGVMQNPRHLVRRRGQEARLRCSPMKGHSHVYWYRQLPEEGLKFMVYLQKENIIDESGMPKERFSAEFPKEGPSILRIQQVVRGDSAAYFCASSEGQLENSPLHFGNGTRLTVT.

The V and J genes are TRBV10-3 and TRBJ2-2; 13 positions agree with TRBD2. Germline V gene data show CDR1 as ENHRY and CDR2 as SYGVKD. The CDR3 length is 18 residues. Unmatched junction bases numbered 14, after V lost 6 bases and J lost 7 bases. CDR3 coding DNA: TGTGCCATCAGGACCGGGACTAGCGGGACGGGGGGTGGCGGGGAGCTGTTTTTT. Translated, it gives CAIRTGTSGTGGGGELFF.

This chain connects TRBV4-2 to TRBJ1-4; D unclear. The germline V and J ends were trimmed by 0 bases and 5 bases, with 13 bases remaining between them. The CDR3 spans 16 residues. The V gene's germline CDR1 is LGHNA and CDR2 YNFKEQ. The CDR3 sequence: CASSQDWARPNEKLFF. DNA of the CDR3: TGTGCCAGCAGCCAAGATTGGGCACGTCCGAATGAAAAACTGTTTTTT.

V and J are TRBV29-1 and TRBJ2-7; possible D gene TRBD2, 6 bases. With 3 bases removed from V and 0 bases from J, the gap between germline ends came to 12 bases. Per the germline V gene, CDR1 is SQVTM and CDR2 is ANQGSEA. CDR3 length: 14 amino acids. The CDR3 region is CSVEVGGISYEQYF. The CDR3 DNA is TGCAGCGTTGAGGTGGGGGGAATCTCCTACGAGCAGTACTTC.

The chain joins TRBV7-2 to TRBJ2-3; perhaps TRBD2 as D (6 bases). The CDR3 is 16 residues long. Germline V gene sequence: CDR1 SGHTA, CDR2 FQGNSA. V was clipped by 5 bases and J by 2 bases, with 17 bases between them. CDR3 nucleotide sequence: TGTGCCAGCAGCCCAGGCGGGGCCCTAACCACAGATACGCAGTATTTT. Its translation is CASSPGGALTTDTQYF.